Listed below are T cell receptor delta chains from one sample, sequenced in a study of gamma-delta chains in newborns, infants, children. TCRdb re-analyzed the reads via CATT. The table has 9,200 or so delta-chain clones, 20% to 25% seen once. Sequenced sample: blood. The receptors were sampled from a child who was a newborn, infant or young child, either healthy, febrile or measles-vaccinated (not recorded which). The conserved cysteine and the conserved F or W are not part of the CDR3 here. The D gene is left open where the match is weak.

d_call | j_call | v_call | cdr3_length | cdr3_aa
TRDD3 | TRDJ1 | TRDV2 | 16 | ACDTLEGDTLHTDKLI
NA | TRDJ3 | TRDV2 | 15 | ACDTVAPSWDTRQMF
NA | TRDJ1 | TRDV2 | 18 | ACDTLPGGDTMQRADKLI
TRDD3 | TRDJ1 | TRDV1 | 18 | ALGEPRSALGDPDTDKLI
TRDD3 | TRDJ1 | TRDV2 | 19 | ACDTPPDCGIQPYNTDKLI
TRDD3 | TRDJ1 | TRDV2 | 14 | ACDTLGDTAVDKLI
TRDD3 | TRDJ3 | TRDV2 | 16 | ACDSVLGGAWDTRQMF
TRDD3 | TRDJ1 | TRDV2 | 15 | ACDPLLGISYTDKLI
TRDD3 | TRDJ1 | TRDV2 | 17 | ACDTVPGGYAVSADKLI
NA | TRDJ1 | TRDV2 | 14 | ACDPLMGKLSDKLI
TRDD3 | TRDJ2 | TRDV2 | 23 | ACDPLDTQRGLNLLGDKLTAQLF
TRDD3 | TRDJ3 | TRDV2 | 20 | ACDSSRTVGDGITWGTRQMF
TRDD3 | TRDJ1 | TRDV2 | 19 | ACDRLSDGGSSSPGTDKLI
TRDD3 | TRDJ3 | TRDV2 | 21 | ACDTWAGGYDQPTSWDTRQMF
TRDD3 | TRDJ1 | TRDV2 | 15 | ACDDLLGDTGGDKLI
TRDD3 | TRDJ3 | TRDV2 | 17 | ACDTGWGLSSWDTRQMF
NA | TRDJ3 | TRDV2 | 15 | ACDTLLGSWDTRQMF
NA | TRDJ1 | TRDV2 | 14 | ACDTVGLWAAHTLI
TRDD3 | TRDJ3 | TRDV2 | 19 | ACDTGMHPGRDTLYTRQMF
NA | TRDJ2 | TRDV2 | 15 | ACDTVGAIGGTAQLF
TRDD3 | TRDJ1 | TRDV1 | 19 | ALRRLTALLRRGINTDKLI
TRDD3 | TRDJ1 | TRDV2 | 16 | ACDLIPLGDTRPVKLI
TRDD3 | TRDJ1 | TRDV2 | 14 | ACDAVLGDTSDKLI
NA | TRDJ1 | TRDV2 | 16 | ACDTVVKSGDDTDKLI
TRDD3 | TRDJ1 | TRDV2 | 13 | ACDPLGGNTDKLI
NA | TRDJ1 | TRDV2 | 13 | ACDRLGTDTDKLI
TRDD3 | TRDJ1 | TRDV2 | 15 | ACDHTGGYAFTDKLI
TRDD3 | TRDJ1 | TRDV2 | 13 | ACDTLGGRSDKLI
NA | TRDJ3 | TRDV2 | 14 | ACDTPSSWDTRQMF
NA | TRDJ3 | TRDV2 | 18 | ACDTGSPGVTSWDTRQMF
TRDD3 | TRDJ1 | TRDV2 | 13 | ACDHVLGDTLKLI
NA | TRDJ1 | TRDV1 | 20 | ALGEDLPTMYWGIRYTDKLI
TRDD3 | TRDJ3 | TRDV2 | 19 | ACDAVNRLGDRDWDTRQMF
TRDD2 | TRDJ1 | TRDV2 | 17 | ACDSLPTRGSLYTDKLI
TRDD3 | TRDJ3 | TRDV2 | 17 | ACDTLGDTGSWDTRQMF
TRDD3 | TRDJ3 | TRDV2 | 20 | ACDTLLGDTGRPSWDTRQMF
TRDD3 | TRDJ1 | TRDV2 | 15 | ACDTLGDMNLTGKLI
NA | TRDJ1 | TRDV2 | 12 | ACDTIGGMDKLI
TRDD3 | TRDJ1 | TRDV2 | 15 | ACDALLGDNNTDKLI
TRDD3 | TRDJ1 | TRDV2 | 14 | ACDTLGASYTDKLI
TRDD3 | TRDJ1 | TRDV2 | 16 | ACDLLGDTEVRTDKLI
NA | TRDJ1 | TRDV2 | 18 | ACDTLSSAGPLRHTDKLI
NA | TRDJ1 | TRDV2 | 13 | ACDTVWAADDKLI
NA | TRDJ3 | TRDV2 | 17 | ACDQVVGGRPWDTRQMF
TRDD3 | TRDJ1 | TRDV2 | 11 | ACDKMGDRKLI
TRDD3 | TRDJ1 | TRDV2 | 13 | ACDAIGGDADKLI
TRDD3 | TRDJ1 | TRDV2 | 14 | ACDTLGDAYTDKLI
TRDD3 | TRDJ1 | TRDV1 | 14 | ALGERSYWGIFKLI
TRDD3 | TRDJ1 | TRDV2 | 16 | ACDTLVTGGPDTDKLI
TRDD3 | TRDJ3 | TRDV2 | 14 | ACDVLGDWDTRQMF
TRDD3 | TRDJ1 | TRDV2 | 18 | ACDTLGFVTGGLYTDKLI
TRDD3 | TRDJ3 | TRDV2 | 19 | ACDFTTGGYPSSWDTRQMF
TRDD3 | TRDJ1 | TRDV2 | 15 | ACDTVWGTPTNLKLI
TRDD3 | TRDJ1 | TRDV2 | 16 | ACDTLLTGGLYTDKLI
NA | TRDJ1 | TRDV2 | 13 | ACDLLGPGGDKLI
TRDD3 | TRDJ3 | TRDV2 | 22 | ACDSIRKGGGGSGSSWDTRQMF
NA | TRDJ1 | TRDV2 | 18 | ACDTLPGGDTIQRADKLI